Reported below is one T cell receptor beta chain. The antigen is unknown. This sample was taken from a study of shared clonotypes between healthy human individuals. Study outcomes and limitations: Sampling used blood alone; tissue repertoires probably differ. Clonotype sharing across donors was expected to vary with sequencing depth. Clonotypes shared by all four sorted-subset donors had higher generation probabilities than non-shared clonotypes.

About 200 ng DNA, about 28,000 T cell genomes, went into each sorted-subset replicate PCR. Libraries were prepared by immunoSEQ multiplex PCR; TCRdb keeps only in-frame clonotypes and omits some of them. The table records 660,000 or so clones, about 95% of them present only once. V shed 1 base and J shed 4 bases, with 8 bases lying between them. From germline, CDR1 is MNHNS and CDR2 SASEGT. This CDR3 is 13 amino acids long. It was CD45RO-negative cells, positively selected for CCR7, that made up naive CD8 cells, with terminally differentiated effector memory CD45RA+ cells excluded. Sequencing was done on a sample of naive CD8+ T cells sorted from blood. V and J are TRBV6-1 and TRBJ2-7; perhaps TRBD1 as D (6 bases). This TCR derives from a woman in her 30s in good health. CDR3 nucleotides: TGTGCCAGCAGTGAAGGGGGGCTTTACGAGCAGTACTTC. Translated: CASSEGGLYEQYF.